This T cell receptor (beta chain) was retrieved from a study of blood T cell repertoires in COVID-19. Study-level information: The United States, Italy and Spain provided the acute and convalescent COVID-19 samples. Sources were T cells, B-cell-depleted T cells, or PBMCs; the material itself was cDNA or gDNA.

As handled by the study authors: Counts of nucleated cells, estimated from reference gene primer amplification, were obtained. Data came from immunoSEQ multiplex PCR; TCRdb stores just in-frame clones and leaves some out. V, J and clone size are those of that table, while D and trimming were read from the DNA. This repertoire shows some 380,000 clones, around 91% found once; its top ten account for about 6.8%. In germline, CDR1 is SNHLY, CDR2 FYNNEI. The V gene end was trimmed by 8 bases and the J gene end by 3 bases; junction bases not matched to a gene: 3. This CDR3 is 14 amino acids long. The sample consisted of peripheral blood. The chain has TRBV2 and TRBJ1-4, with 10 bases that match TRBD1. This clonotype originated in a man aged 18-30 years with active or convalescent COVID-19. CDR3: CASRQGAANEKLFF. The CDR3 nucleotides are TGTGCCAGCCGACAGGGGGCAGCTAATGAAAAACTGTTTTTT.